This TCR beta chain was sequenced for a study of blood T cell repertoires in COVID-19. Study at large: The United States, Italy and Spain supplied acute and convalescent COVID-19 samples.

V was pared by 5 bases and J by 3 bases, with 13 bases between. The CDR3 totals 14 residues. Germline CDR1 is LGHNA and CDR2 is YNFKEQ. Original analysis: Amplification of reference gene primers was used by the study to estimate nucleated cell counts. Clones were read by immunoSEQ multiplex PCR, and TCRdb kept only the in-frame ones, dropping some. V and J calls plus clone size are reproduced from that table; the DNA served to infer D and trimming. Here the sample spans about 60,000 clones, around 90% being singletons. The TCR originated in a man aged 55 to 69 with acute or convalescent COVID-19. Input material: peripheral blood. The chain carries TRBV4-2 and TRBJ1-2; TRBD1 is a possible D gene (5 bases). The CDR3 here is CASSTVGDYYGYTF. The DNA for the CDR3 is TGTGCCAGCAGCACAGTCGGGGACTACTATGGCTACACCTTC.